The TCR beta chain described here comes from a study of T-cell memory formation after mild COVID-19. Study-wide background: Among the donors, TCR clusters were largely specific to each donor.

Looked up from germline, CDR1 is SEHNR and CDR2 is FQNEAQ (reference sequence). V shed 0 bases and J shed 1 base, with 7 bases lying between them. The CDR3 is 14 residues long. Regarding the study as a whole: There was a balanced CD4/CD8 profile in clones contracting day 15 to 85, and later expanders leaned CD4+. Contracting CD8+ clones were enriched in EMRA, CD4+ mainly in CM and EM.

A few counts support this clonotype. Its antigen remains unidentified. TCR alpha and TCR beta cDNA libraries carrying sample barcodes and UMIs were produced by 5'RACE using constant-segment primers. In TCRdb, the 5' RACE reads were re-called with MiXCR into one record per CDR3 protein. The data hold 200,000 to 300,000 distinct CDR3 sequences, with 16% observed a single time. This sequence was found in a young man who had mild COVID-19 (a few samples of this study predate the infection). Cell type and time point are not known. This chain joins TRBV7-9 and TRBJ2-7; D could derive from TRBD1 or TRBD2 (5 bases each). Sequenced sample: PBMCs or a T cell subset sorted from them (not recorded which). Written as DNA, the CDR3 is TGTGCCAGCAGCTTAGCGGGGGTGTCCTACGAGCAGTACTTC. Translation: CASSLAGVSYEQYF. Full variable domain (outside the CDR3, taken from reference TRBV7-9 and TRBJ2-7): DTGVSQNPRHKITKRGQNVTFRCDPISEHNRLYWYRQTLGQGPEFLTYFQNEAQLEKSRLLSDRFSAERPKGSFSTLEIQRTEQGDSAMYLCASSLAGVSYEQYFGPGTRLTVT.